What follows describes a single T cell receptor (beta chain). Here immunoSEQ multiplex PCR was the method, and the copy in TCRdb shows in-frame clones only, minus some. Counted here are 150,000 to 200,000 clones, around 88% occurring once; the ten biggest clones make up more than 2%. The sample is drawn from a study of cytomegalovirus exposure and HLA in healthy donors. This clonotype was obtained from a woman between 18 and 30 years old in good health and CMV-seronegative. What was sequenced was PBMCs.

Here the CDR3 DNA reads TGTGCCAGTAGTATCCCGACTAGCGGCCCCTACAATGAGCAGTTCTTC. Translation: CASSIPTSGPYNEQFF. The V and J genes are TRBV19 and TRBJ2-1; 9 positions match TRBD2. This CDR3 has 16 amino acids. The junction had 5 bases not matched to a gene; V was cut back by 3 bases and J by 2 bases. Germline V gene data show CDR1 as LNHDA and CDR2 as SQIVND (reference sequence). Full variable domain (rest looked up from reference TRBV19 and TRBJ2-1): DGGITQSPKYLFRKEGQNVTLSCEQNLNHDAMYWYRQDPGQGLRLIYYSQIVNDFQKGDIAEGYSVSREKKESFPLTVTSAQKNPTAFYLCASSIPTSGPYNEQFFGPGTRLTVL.